Listed below are T cell receptor beta chains from one sample, sequenced in a study of blood T cells in healthy people across ages. Each CDR3 protein gets one entry after TCRdb re-called the 5' RACE reads with MiXCR. Of 1.5 million or so distinct CDR3 sequences listed, roughly 40% are singletons. The sequenced sample was blood. The receptors shown here come from a woman aged 18-29 years in good health. The CDR3 runs from the conserved cysteine through the conserved F or W. The D gene is left open where the match is weak. The size entry is marked missing in some rows and otherwise reads once, few, many or a size class.

CDR3 DNA,CDR3 protein,clone size,J gene,D gene,V gene
TGTGCCAGCAGCTTAGATTGGGATCAGCCCCAGCATTTT,CASSLDWDQPQHF,-,TRBJ1-5,-,TRBV11-2
TGCAGTTCCTCGGGGGGCTACACCTTC,CSSSGGYTF,few,TRBJ1-2,-,TRBV20-1
TGTGCCAGCAGCCAAGACTCGGCTAGCAGGGATACGCAGTATTTT,CASSQDSASRDTQYF,many,TRBJ2-3,-,TRBV4-2
TGTGCCACCAGTGCGGGCAGGGGTCAAGAGACCCAGTACTTC,CATSAGRGQETQYF,-,TRBJ2-5,-,TRBV24-1
TGTGCCAGCAGCTGGGCCCCTGGTGGCTACACCTTC,CASSWAPGGYTF,-,TRBJ1-2,-,TRBV7-2
TGCAGTGCTAAAGAATCTGGTACCGGGGAGCTGTTTTTT,CSAKESGTGELFF,-,TRBJ2-2,-,TRBV20-1
TGTGCCAGCAGTCCGGGCAGCCTAAACTATGGCTACACCTTC,CASSPGSLNYGYTF,-,TRBJ1-2,-,TRBV6-2/TRBV6-3
TGCAGCACCAAAGAGGGGGCAGTCGGTCGGCAGTACTTC,CSTKEGAVGRQYF,-,TRBJ2-7,TRBD1,TRBV29-1
TGTGCCAGCAGGTCTAGCGGGGGGGAAAATGAGCAGTTCTTC,CASRSSGGENEQFF,-,TRBJ2-1,TRBD2,TRBV12-3/TRBV12-4
TGTGCCAGCAGGCCGTGGGACAGGGTGGAAAATCAGCCCCAGCATTTT,CASRPWDRVENQPQHF,-,TRBJ1-5,TRBD1,TRBV6-6
TGTGCCATCAGTGAGACACCGGGACAGGGATCACCCCTCCACTTT,CAISETPGQGSPLHF,-,TRBJ1-6,TRBD1,TRBV10-3
TGCGCCAGCAGCCTGGGACGAGCGGGAGCGGGTGAGCAGTACTTC,CASSLGRAGAGEQYF,-,TRBJ2-7,TRBD2,TRBV4-1
TGCAGCGTTGCCCTGGGGGCGGAAGTAAGAGATACGCAGTATTTT,CSVALGAEVRDTQYF,few,TRBJ2-3,-,TRBV29-1
TGTGCCAGCAGTGAACAAACTCCGGGACTAGTGGGGGGGACCCAGTACTTC,CASSEQTPGLVGGTQYF,few,TRBJ2-5,TRBD2,TRBV6-1
TGTGCCAGCAGCCAGGCCGTTGTGGGGCAAGAGACCCAGTACTTC,CASSQAVVGQETQYF,-,TRBJ2-5,-,TRBV28
TGTGCCAGTCAGACTAGCGGGGTGCAAGAGACCCAGTACTTC,CASQTSGVQETQYF,few,TRBJ2-5,TRBD2,TRBV25-1
TGTGCCAGCAGCCAAGTCCCGCAGACCCAGTACTTC,CASSQVPQTQYF,-,TRBJ2-5,-,TRBV3-1
TGTGCCAGCAGTTTTTCATCGGTGGATGAGCAGTTCTTC,CASSFSSVDEQFF,few,TRBJ2-1,-,TRBV12-3/TRBV12-4
TGTGCCATCAGTGAGCCGGGAACGGCCTCTGGGACCAACGTCCTGACTTTC,CAISEPGTASGTNVLTF,-,TRBJ2-6,-,TRBV10-3
TGTGCCAGCAGCCAATCTCAATGGGGGATGGAAGGCTACACCTTC,CASSQSQWGMEGYTF,few,TRBJ1-2,-,TRBV3-1
TGTGCCAGCTCTTCCCAGCCCCAGCATTTT,CASSSQPQHF,-,TRBJ1-5,-,TRBV6-1
TGTGCCAGCAGTTTGACGGCCAAGGGGGGCTACACTGAAGCTTTCTTT,CASSLTAKGGYTEAFF,few,TRBJ1-1,-,TRBV28
TGCGCCAGCAGCTTGCTGGGCCCTGAAGAGACCCAGTACTTC,CASSLLGPEETQYF,-,TRBJ2-5,-,TRBV5-1
TGTGCCAGCAGTTACTCGGGAGGGGGCTTAGAGACCCAGTACTTC,CASSYSGGGLETQYF,few,TRBJ2-5,-,TRBV6-5
TGCGACAGCTCCCTTAGTACGGGAATAACGGAGACCCAGTACTTC,CDSSLSTGITETQYF,-,TRBJ2-5,-,TRBV5-1
TGTGCCAGCAGAAGGACTAGCTTCGGCACAGATACGCAGTATTTT,CASRRTSFGTDTQYF,-,TRBJ2-3,TRBD2,TRBV3-1
TGTGCCATCAGTGAGTCAACGGGCGACCCAGATACGCAGTATTTT,CAISESTGDPDTQYF,-,TRBJ2-3,-,TRBV10-3
TGTGCCAGCAGTGCTCAACAGGGAGGAGGCGGCTACACCTTC,CASSAQQGGGGYTF,few,TRBJ1-2,-,TRBV25-1
TGTGCCAGCAGTAGACTAGCGGGACCCTACAATGAGCAGTTCTTC,CASSRLAGPYNEQFF,-,TRBJ2-1,TRBD2,TRBV12-3/TRBV12-4
TGCAGCGTAGGGTCGGGGCCTCAAGAGACCCAGTACTTC,CSVGSGPQETQYF,-,TRBJ2-5,-,TRBV20-1
TGCAGTGCTGCCCGCGTAGGGTTCGGCACTAAGGAAAAACTGTTTTTT,CSAARVGFGTKEKLFF,-,TRBJ1-4,-,TRBV20-1
TGTGCCAGCAGATTCAGGGCTAACGAGCAGTACTTC,CASRFRANEQYF,-,TRBJ2-7,-,TRBV12-3/TRBV12-4
TGCAGTGCTCCTAAGGGGGGGGGTGAGCAGTTCTTC,CSAPKGGGEQFF,-,TRBJ2-1,-,TRBV20-1
TGCAGTTCTTACTCCGGGACAGGGCGAACCTACGAGCAGTACTTC,CSSYSGTGRTYEQYF,-,TRBJ2-7,TRBD1,TRBV20-1
TGTGCCAGCAGCCTTCGACTTGTGAAGTACCAAGAGACCCAGTACTTC,CASSLRLVKYQETQYF,-,TRBJ2-5,-,TRBV12-3/TRBV12-4
TGCAGCGTTGATAAAGAACCCCCAGGCGAGCAGTTCTTC,CSVDKEPPGEQFF,-,TRBJ2-1,-,TRBV29-1
TGTGCCAGCAGCCAAGATCATGGGACTGGCGAGCAGTACTTC,CASSQDHGTGEQYF,few,TRBJ2-7,-,TRBV4-2
TGTGCCACCAAGCCAATAGAGACATATCAAGAGACCCAGTACTTC,CATKPIETYQETQYF,-,TRBJ2-5,-,TRBV3-1
TGTGCCAGCAGTAGGACAAGATCCTACGAGCAGTACTTC,CASSRTRSYEQYF,few,TRBJ2-7,-,TRBV6-1
TGTGCCATCAATGCGGGGACAGGGAACACCGGGGAGCTGTTTTTT,CAINAGTGNTGELFF,many,TRBJ2-2,TRBD1,TRBV10-3
TGTGCCACGGAGCCTATAACAGGGACAGATACGCAGTATTTT,CATEPITGTDTQYF,-,TRBJ2-3,-,TRBV10-3
TGTGCCAGCAGTTACTCGGGGCTAATGGTAGATACGCAGTATTTT,CASSYSGLMVDTQYF,-,TRBJ2-3,-,TRBV6-2/TRBV6-3
TGTGCCAGTACAACAGGGGAACAAGAGACCCAGTACTTC,CASTTGEQETQYF,-,TRBJ2-5,TRBD1,TRBV12-3/TRBV12-4
TGTGCCATCAGTGCCCAAGCGGGAGCGGACGAGCAGTACTTC,CAISAQAGADEQYF,few,TRBJ2-7,TRBD2,TRBV10-3
TGTGCCAGCAGCTCCAACAGGGGGTACACTGAAGCTTTCTTT,CASSSNRGYTEAFF,few,TRBJ1-1,TRBD1,TRBV11-2
TGTGCCAGCAGTCCGAGGGGACTAGTCAATGAGCAGTACTTC,CASSPRGLVNEQYF,-,TRBJ2-7,TRBD2,TRBV27
TGTGCCAGCAGGACCTGGGCCTACGAGCAGTACTTC,CASRTWAYEQYF,-,TRBJ2-7,-,TRBV6-6
TGTGCCAGCAGTCGCCCCGGGACAGAGTATGGCTACACCTTC,CASSRPGTEYGYTF,few,TRBJ1-2,TRBD1,TRBV12-3/TRBV12-4
TGTGCCATCGCGGGACTAGCGGGGGGCCGGAGCTCCTACGAGCAGTACTTC,CAIAGLAGGRSSYEQYF,-,TRBJ2-7,TRBD2,TRBV10-3
TGCAGTGCTAGAAGCGGAAATTCCTACGAGCAGTACTTC,CSARSGNSYEQYF,many,TRBJ2-7,-,TRBV20-1
TGCAGTGCCCACCGGACTAGCGGGTCGTGGTACACAGATACGCAGTATTTT,CSAHRTSGSWYTDTQYF,-,TRBJ2-3,TRBD2,TRBV20-1
TGCAGCGTTGAAGATCATGTCAAGGGCAAAAACATTCAGTACTTC,CSVEDHVKGKNIQYF,-,TRBJ2-4,-,TRBV29-1
TGTGCCAGCAGCTTAAGTCCAGGCCCGTCGTACGAGCAGTACTTC,CASSLSPGPSYEQYF,-,TRBJ2-7,-,TRBV7-2
TGTGCCAGCAGCTTATTGATAGCGGGCCCCTACGAGCAGTACTTC,CASSLLIAGPYEQYF,-,TRBJ2-7,TRBD2,TRBV7-2
TGTGCCAGCAGCCTATCGGGACTAGCGGGAGAACACGAGCAGTACTTC,CASSLSGLAGEHEQYF,-,TRBJ2-7,TRBD2,TRBV3-1
TGCGCCAGCAGCGTACAGGAAAGCTATGGCTACACCTTC,CASSVQESYGYTF,-,TRBJ1-2,-,TRBV5-1
TGCAGTGCTAGAGATCCCGCCGCCGAGCAGTACTTC,CSARDPAAEQYF,-,TRBJ2-7,-,TRBV20-1